The text below deals with one T cell receptor (beta chain). Its antigen is not identified. The sample comes from a study of T cell responses to AZD1222 COVID-19 vaccine. Study conclusions and caveats: Donors were chiefly white British, with a greater number of females, and clonal diversity was perhaps underestimated. Breadth and depth of Spike-specific TCRs rose after two AZD1222 doses.

The repertoire was sequenced with immunoSEQ multiplex PCR; TCRdb's copy has only in-frame clones and lacks some. The data show 130,000 or so clones, more than 85% seen once. The CDR3 sequence is 20 residues long. The chain couples TRBV1 to TRBJ2-7. TRBV1 is listed as a pseudogene. The clonotype originates from an adult in good health. The source was peripheral blood, collected on day 0 of AZD1222 vaccination. The CDR3 is CTSSQPGLRKDGAANYEQYF. The CDR3 DNA reads TGCACCAGCAGCCAACCCGGGCTCAGGAAAGACGGGGCGGCCAACTACGAGCAGTACTTC.